These T cell receptor beta chains were read from a single sample in a study of blood T cell repertoires in COVID-19. Clones were read by immunoSEQ multiplex PCR, and TCRdb kept only the in-frame ones, dropping some. The sample lists 15,000 to 20,000 clones; around nine tenths were seen once. The sequencing sample was made of peripheral blood. The source of these receptors is a man aged 55 to 70 with active COVID-19. Both conserved end residues are part of each CDR3. Fields, in order: J gene, clone size, CDR3 length, D gene, V gene, CDR3 protein, CDR3 DNA. A D gene is named only where the DNA matches it firmly. Clone sizes are given selectively: once, few, many, or a class where the clone is expanded.

j_gene: TRBJ1-5; abundance: .; len: 14; d_gene: .; v_gene: TRBV6-6; CDR3aa: CASSPGQYQKSQHF; CDR3nt: TGTGCCAGCAGCCCCGGACAGTACCAGAAGTCCCAGCATTTT
j_gene: TRBJ1-4; abundance: .; len: 15; d_gene: .; v_gene: TRBV2; CDR3aa: CASSELGTTNEKLFF; CDR3nt: TGTGCCAGCAGTGAACTGGGGACTACTAATGAAAAACTGTTTTTT
j_gene: TRBJ1-2; abundance: .; len: 12; d_gene: .; v_gene: TRBV5-1; CDR3aa: CASSGSGYGYTF; CDR3nt: TGCGCCAGCAGCGGGAGCGGCTATGGCTACACCTTC
j_gene: TRBJ2-5; abundance: .; len: 13; d_gene: TRBD1; v_gene: TRBV19; CDR3aa: CATKQGAQETQYF; CDR3nt: TGTGCCACAAAGCAGGGGGCCCAAGAGACCCAGTACTTC
j_gene: TRBJ2-3; abundance: .; len: 16; d_gene: TRBD2; v_gene: TRBV6-1; CDR3aa: CASSGTRVVITDTQYF; CDR3nt: TGTGCCAGCAGTGGGACTAGGGTGGTAATCACAGATACGCAGTATTTT
j_gene: TRBJ2-7; abundance: medium-sized; len: 13; d_gene: .; v_gene: TRBV5-1; CDR3aa: CASSLTGSYEQYF; CDR3nt: TGCGCCAGCAGCCTCACAGGGTCCTACGAGCAGTACTTC
j_gene: TRBJ1-3; abundance: .; len: 16; d_gene: TRBD1; v_gene: TRBV5-4; CDR3aa: CASSWGYGQGGNTIYF; CDR3nt: TGTGCCAGCAGCTGGGGATATGGACAGGGGGGAAACACCATATATTTT
j_gene: TRBJ1-1; abundance: .; len: 16; d_gene: .; v_gene: TRBV5-5; CDR3aa: CASSSMKDSLNTEAFF; CDR3nt: TGTGCCAGCAGCTCGATGAAAGACAGTCTGAACACTGAAGCTTTCTTT
j_gene: TRBJ1-2; abundance: .; len: 15; d_gene: .; v_gene: TRBV19; CDR3aa: CASSSPGDANYGYTF; CDR3nt: TGTGCCAGTAGTAGCCCGGGGGATGCTAACTATGGCTACACCTTC
j_gene: TRBJ1-6; abundance: .; len: 14; d_gene: .; v_gene: TRBV9; CDR3aa: CASSVGREGSPLHF; CDR3nt: TGTGCCAGCAGCGTAGGCAGGGAGGGTTCACCCCTCCACTTT
j_gene: TRBJ2-3; abundance: .; len: 12; d_gene: .; v_gene: TRBV7-3; CDR3aa: CASSSDRDTQYF; CDR3nt: TGTGCCAGCAGCTCCGACAGAGATACGCAGTATTTT
j_gene: TRBJ2-3; abundance: .; len: 12; d_gene: .; v_gene: TRBV5-1; CDR3aa: CASSLAVDTQYF; CDR3nt: TGCGCCAGCAGCTTGGCTGTAGATACGCAGTATTTT
j_gene: TRBJ1-5; abundance: .; len: 16; d_gene: .; v_gene: TRBV19; CDR3aa: CASSMVAGLLNQPQHF; CDR3nt: TGTGCCAGTAGTATGGTGGCAGGGCTCCTCAATCAGCCCCAGCATTTT
j_gene: TRBJ2-3; abundance: .; len: 18; d_gene: TRBD2; v_gene: TRBV7-2; CDR3aa: CASSSPPGLAGGRDTQYF; CDR3nt: TGTGCCAGCAGCTCCCCCCCGGGACTAGCGGGGGGAAGAGATACGCAGTATTTT
j_gene: TRBJ1-6; abundance: .; len: 13; d_gene: .; v_gene: TRBV7-9; CDR3aa: CASSPSGGSPLHF; CDR3nt: TGTGCCAGCAGCCCTTCGGGGGGATCACCCCTCCACTTT
j_gene: TRBJ1-4; abundance: .; len: 13; d_gene: .; v_gene: TRBV6-4; CDR3aa: CASMGGVNEKLFF; CDR3nt: TGTGCCAGCATGGGGGGGGTTAATGAAAAACTGTTTTTT